Listed here are 13 T cell receptor beta chains from one sample, sequenced in a study of blood T cell repertoires in COVID-19. Produced via immunoSEQ multiplex PCR; TCRdb's table is partial and in-frame only. The table records some 97,000 clones, approximately 86% of them present only once. Sequenced material: peripheral blood. These receptors were taken from a human donor in a cohort sampled during active COVID-19.

The chain carries TRBV19 and TRBJ2-2; the match to TRBD1 covers 8 bases. Germline V gene data show CDR1 as LNHDA and CDR2 as SQIVND (reference sequence). This CDR3 has 16 amino acids. The J segment lost 2 bases and the V segment lost 5 bases, leaving 7 bases of the junction unmatched. The DNA for the CDR3 is TGTGCCAGTAGTGCAGGACAGGGTTCAAACACCGGGGAGCTGTTTTTT. Amino acid sequence: CASSAGQGSNTGELFF.

The chain has TRBV3-1 (or the pseudogene TRBV3-2) and TRBJ2-1; 8 bases line up with TRBD2. CDR3 length: 12 amino acids. Germline V gene sequence: CDR1 LGHDT, CDR2 YNNKEL (reference sequence). V was clipped by 4 bases and J by 7 bases; unmatched bases: 0. CDR3 protein: CASSPSGNEQFF. Here the CDR3 DNA reads TGTGCCAGCAGCCCTAGCGGGAATGAGCAGTTCTTC.

The chain combines TRBV9 with TRBJ1-4; weak D call: TRBD1 (6 bases). The germline V and J ends were trimmed by 0 bases and 8 bases, with 14 bases remaining between them. CDR3 length: 15 amino acids. Germline V gene lookup returns CDR1 SGDLS and CDR2 YYNGEE. The CDR3 spells CASSVGTGTSEKLFF. CDR3 nucleotide sequence: TGTGCCAGCAGCGTAGGAACAGGGACGAGCGAAAAACTGTTTTTT. Looking up the rest from reference TRBV9 and TRBJ1-4 gives the full variable domain: DSGVTQTPKHLITATGQRVTLRCSPRSGDLSVYWYQQSLDQGLQFLIQYYNGEERAKGNILERFSAQQFPDLHSELNLSSLELGDSALYFCASSVGTGTSEKLFFGSGTQLSVL.

DNA for the CDR3: TGTGCCAGCAGCTTAGATCGGGGGGCAAGCACCGGGGAGCTGTTTTTT. Its translation is CASSLDRGASTGELFF. J is TRBJ2-2 and V is TRBV11-3; D is perhaps TRBD2 (7 bases). The germline gives CDR1 SGHNT, CDR2 YENEEA. This CDR3 has 16 residues. V lost 0 bases, J lost 4 bases, and 12 bases lay in between.

The V call is TRBV4-2, the J call TRBJ1-1, with a possible D match to TRBD1 (5 bases). CDR1 is LGHNA, CDR2 YNFKEQ, per germline. The CDR3 extends over 14 amino acids. Trimming cost V 3 bases and J 0 bases, with 8 bases left between them. The DNA of the CDR3 is TGTGCCAGCAGCCAGCCGACAGTGAACACTGAAGCTTTCTTT. Translating gives CASSQPTVNTEAFF.

The chain carries TRBV9 and TRBJ2-6; possible D gene TRBD1, 6 bases. V was shortened by 3 bases and J by 0 bases, with 13 bases between the two germline ends. The CDR3 runs 17 residues. Germline V CDR1 and CDR2: SGDLS, YYNGEE. The CDR3 sequence is CASSEGVGGSGANVLTF. The CDR3 DNA reads as TGTGCCAGCAGCGAGGGTGTAGGGGGCTCTGGGGCCAACGTCCTGACTTTC. Drawing the rest from reference TRBV9 and TRBJ2-6, the complete variable domain is DSGVTQTPKHLITATGQRVTLRCSPRSGDLSVYWYQQSLDQGLQFLIQYYNGEERAKGNILERFSAQQFPDLHSELNLSSLELGDSALYFCASSEGVGGSGANVLTFGAGSRLTVL.

The chain joins TRBV6-2 or TRBV6-3 to TRBJ1-1, with TRBD1 identical over 7 bases. This CDR3 spans 11 amino acids. The germline V gene has CDR1 MNHEY and CDR2 SVGEGT. The J segment lost 11 bases and the V segment lost 6 bases, leaving 6 bases of the junction unmatched. CDR3 nucleotide sequence: TGTGCCAGCAGCAGACAGGGAGACGCTTTCTTT. This encodes CASSRQGDAFF.

This clone has more than one count but fewer than ten. The rearrangement joins TRBV5-1 to TRBJ1-2; 10 bases agree with TRBD1. Germline values: CDR1 SGHRS, CDR2 YFSETQ. Unmatched junction bases numbered 7, after V lost 4 bases and J lost 7 bases. This CDR3 is 14 amino acids long. The CDR3 DNA sequence: TGCGCCAGCAGCCAGGGACAGGGGACGACTGGCTACACCTTC. Protein sequence: CASSQGQGTTGYTF.

In this sample, this clone turned up once. The gene calls are TRBV20-1 and TRBJ1-2; D is uncertain. Germline V gene sequence: CDR1 DFQATT, CDR2 SNEGSKA (reference sequence). The ends were cut back, 3 bases at V and 1 base at J, with 3 bases in the middle. The CDR3 has 11 amino acids. The CDR3 region has the DNA TGCAGTGCTAGCCATAACTATGGCTACACCTTC. It codes for CSASHNYGYTF.

This chain connects TRBV5-1 to TRBJ2-2; no definite D call. CDR1 and CDR2 from the germline V gene are SGHRS and YFSETQ. The length of the CDR3 is 15 residues. Trimming removed 3 bases from V and 1 base from J, with 10 bases in between. DNA for the CDR3: TGCGCCAGCAGCTCCCGGTCGGTGAACACCGGGGAGCTGTTTTTT. It codes for CASSSRSVNTGELFF.

The chain combines TRBV28 with TRBJ1-2, with 7 bases aligning to TRBD1. Germline V lookup: CDR1 MDHEN, CDR2 SYDVKM. CDR3 length: 16 residues. J lost 2 bases, V lost 8 bases, and 14 bases had no gene match. The CDR3 here is CASFWDRTNVNYGYTF. In DNA form, the CDR3 reads TGTGCCAGCTTCTGGGACAGAACAAACGTCAACTATGGCTACACCTTC.

V is TRBV5-4 and J is TRBJ1-2; the match to TRBD1 covers 10 bases. The CDR3 loop spans 16 amino acids. CDR1 is SGHNT and CDR2 is YYREEE in the germline V gene (reference sequence). V lost 0 bases to trimming and J lost 4 bases; unmatched junction nucleotides: 6. The CDR3 is CASSLAGQGSFYGYTF. DNA for the CDR3: TGTGCCAGCAGCTTGGCGGGACAGGGGTCCTTCTATGGCTACACCTTC.

The CDR3 nucleotides are TGTGCCACCAGCAGAGATATTGGCTACACCTTC. The encoded protein is CATSRDIGYTF. J is TRBJ1-2 and V is TRBV15, with D unresolved. Between the trimmed V and J ends, which lost 0 bases and 7 bases, there was a span of 3 bases. The CDR3 loop spans 11 amino acids. Germline-derived CDR1 and CDR2 are LNHNV and YYDKDF (reference sequence).